This passage covers 17 T cell receptor beta chains from one sample sequenced in a study of identical twins. TCRdb re-derived calls from the 5' RACE reads in MiXCR, one entry per CDR3 protein. The sample shows 350,000 to 450,000 distinct CDR3 sequences, about 18% of them seen only once. Material: naive T cells sorted from blood. The receptors shown here come from a man aged 45 to 65 in good health.

This clonotype showed up many times. The rearrangement joins TRBV9 to TRBJ2-1; 10 nucleotides agree with TRBD2. The CDR3 contains 15 residues. CDR1 and CDR2 (germline): SGDLS, YYNGEE. The J segment lost 6 bases and the V segment lost 4 bases, leaving 7 bases of the junction unmatched. The CDR3 sequence is CASSFGTSALNEQFF. CDR3 nucleotide sequence: TGTGCCAGCAGCTTCGGGACTAGCGCGCTCAATGAGCAGTTCTTC.

The V gene is TRBV20-1, the J gene TRBJ2-2; TRBD1 matches 7 bases. J lost 3 bases, V lost 4 bases, and 5 bases had no gene match. CDR3 length equals 14 residues. From germline, CDR1 is DFQATT and CDR2 SNEGSKA (reference sequence). The CDR3 DNA sequence: TGCAGTGCTAACAGGGGTCGGCACACCGGGGAGCTGTTTTTT. Translated: CSANRGRHTGELFF.

This clonotype was seen a few times. The V call is TRBV7-8, the J call TRBJ1-1, with TRBD1 as a possible D gene (5 bases). Trimming left V 1 base short and J 4 bases short, with 16 bases between. The germline V gene encodes CDR1 SGHVS and CDR2 FQNEAQ. CDR3 size: 16 residues. Here the CDR3 reads CASSLGPGPMSTEAFF. In DNA, the CDR3 is TGTGCCAGCAGCTTAGGGCCGGGACCCATGAGCACTGAAGCTTTCTTT.

The chain uses TRBV2 and TRBJ1-1; 7 nucleotides line up with TRBD1. Germline CDR1 SNHLY, CDR2 FYNNEI. The junction had 3 bases not matched to a gene; V was cut back by 4 bases and J by 1 base. CDR3 length: 14 residues. This CDR3 reads CASSVRTGNTEAFF. The CDR3 DNA reads TGTGCCAGCAGTGTACGGACAGGGAACACTGAAGCTTTCTTT.

The chain is built from TRBV7-9 and TRBJ2-7, with D hard to call. Germline V lookup: CDR1 SEHNR, CDR2 FQNEAQ (reference sequence). Trimming removed 6 bases at V and 2 bases at J, with 8 bases between. The CDR3 sequence is 12 residues long. The CDR3 reads CASRNNPYEQYF. CDR3 nucleotides: TGTGCCAGCAGAAACAATCCCTACGAGCAGTACTTC. The variable domain in full, completed from reference TRBV7-9 and TRBJ2-7, reads DTGVSQNPRHKITKRGQNVTFRCDPISEHNRLYWYRQTLGQGPEFLTYFQNEAQLEKSRLLSDRFSAERPKGSFSTLEIQRTEQGDSAMYLCASRNNPYEQYFGPGTRLTVT.

V is TRBV27 and J is TRBJ1-1, with unresolved D. Germline lookup yields CDR1 MNHEY and CDR2 SMNVEV (reference sequence). Trimming pared 3 bases from V and 1 base from J, leaving 9 bases between. CDR3 length: 14 amino acids. The CDR3 sequence is CASSFDSQNTEAFF. In DNA, the CDR3 is TGTGCCAGCAGTTTCGACTCCCAGAACACTGAAGCTTTCTTT.

V usage is TRBV10-3 and J usage is TRBJ1-2; TRBD1 matches 10 bases. The CDR3 runs 14 residues. Trimming at V came to 4 bases and at J to 2 bases, leaving 1 base not matched to a gene. Germline assignment: CDR1 ENHRY and CDR2 SYGVKD. The CDR3 sequence is CAISVDRGNYGYTF. The DNA for the CDR3 is TGTGCCATCAGTGTGGACAGGGGGAACTATGGCTACACCTTC.

This clonotype was recorded at least ten times. The chain combines TRBV4-1 with TRBJ1-2; D not resolved. V was shortened by 4 bases and J by 2 bases, with 11 bases between the two germline ends. This CDR3 region has 14 residues. Germline V lookup: CDR1 MGHRA, CDR2 YSYEKL. This CDR3 reads CASSPAGRNYGYTF. CDR3 bases: TGCGCCAGCAGCCCTGCCGGGAGGAACTATGGCTACACCTTC.

V is TRBV28 and J is TRBJ2-7; 8 positions match TRBD1. The CDR3 is made up of 20 amino acids. Germline lookup yields CDR1 MDHEN and CDR2 SYDVKM. The J segment lost 1 base and the V segment lost 4 bases, leaving 21 bases of the junction unmatched. The CDR3 reads CASSSYQDRVRRKQSYEQYF. For the CDR3, the DNA is TGTGCCAGCAGTTCCTACCAGGACAGGGTACGTCGAAAGCAATCCTACGAGCAGTACTTC.

CDR3 loop: CSARVASGSRNEQFF. The CDR3 DNA reads TGCAGTGCTAGAGTGGCTAGCGGGAGCCGAAATGAGCAGTTCTTC. V and J are TRBV20-1 and TRBJ2-1; 10 bases align to TRBD2. CDR1 is DFQATT and CDR2 is SNEGSKA in the germline V gene (reference sequence). This CDR3 region has 15 residues. V lost 1 base, J lost 7 bases, and 7 bases stayed unmatched.

The rearrangement joins TRBV15 to TRBJ2-3, with D maybe TRBD2 (5 bases). The CDR3 is 15 residues long. Germline-derived CDR1 and CDR2 are LNHNV and YYDKDF (reference sequence). V lost 0 bases to trimming and J lost 0 bases, with 7 bases between them. CDR3 DNA sequence: TGTGCCACCAGCAGAGAAGGGAGAAGCACAGATACGCAGTATTTT. Its translation: CATSREGRSTDTQYF.

This clonotype was seen a handful of times. The genes are TRBV7-2 and TRBJ2-7; D is ambiguous. Germline V CDR1 and CDR2: SGHTA, FQGNSA. V lost 5 bases, J lost 6 bases, and 11 bases lay in between. This CDR3 spans 12 amino acids. CDR3 region: CASSPGFFEQYF. The CDR3 coding sequence is TGTGCCAGCAGCCCCGGTTTTTTCGAGCAGTACTTC.

The chain links TRBV15 to TRBJ2-3; possible D gene TRBD1, 5 bases. The CDR3 covers 15 residues. V was cut by 3 bases and J by 4 bases, with 14 bases left in between. CDR1 and CDR2 (germline): LNHNV, YYDKDF (reference sequence). The CDR3: CATSSLRGFADTQYF. The CDR3 DNA sequence: TGTGCCACCAGCAGCCTAAGGGGTTTTGCAGATACGCAGTATTTT.

This clonotype was picked up a small number of times. This rearrangement joins TRBV29-1 to TRBJ2-1; 9 bases are a match to TRBD1. CDR1 and CDR2 (germline): SQVTM, ANQGSEA. CDR3 length: 14 amino acids. Trimming cost V 4 bases and J 6 bases; bases outside gene matches: 7. CDR3 DNA sequence: TGCAGCGTTGTGGGGACAGGGTTTCGCAATGAGCAGTTCTTC. Amino acid sequence: CSVVGTGFRNEQFF.

This clonotype was found a few times. The chain combines TRBV27 with TRBJ2-6; no clear D. This CDR3 has 13 residues. Trimming pared 4 bases from V and 4 bases from J, leaving 5 bases between. CDR1 MNHEY and CDR2 SMNVEV come from the germline V gene (reference sequence). CDR3 nucleotides: TGTGCCAGCAGTTCCCAGGGGGCCAACGTCCTGACTTTC. It yields the protein CASSSQGANVLTF.

This clonotype was seen many times. The genes are TRBV3-1 and TRBJ2-7, with a tentative D call TRBD1 (5 bases). V dropped 5 bases and J dropped 9 bases, with 14 bases sitting between them. CDR1 and CDR2 (germline): LGHDT, YNNKEL (reference sequence). The CDR3 is 12 residues long. The CDR3 nucleotides read TGTGCCAGCAGCGAACCTGGGGCAGGGCAGTACTTC. Protein sequence: CASSEPGAGQYF.

This clonotype was observed a handful of times. V gene TRBV5-1 combines with J gene TRBJ1-2; a possible D gene is TRBD1 (6 bases). V was shortened by 4 bases and J by 4 bases, with 11 bases between the two germline ends. Germline V gene data show CDR1 as SGHRS and CDR2 as YFSETQ. This CDR3 has 13 amino acids. This CDR3 is CASSVDRLYGYTF. Written as DNA, the CDR3 is TGCGCCAGCAGCGTGGACAGACTCTATGGCTACACCTTC.